Listed below are T cell receptor beta chains from one sample, sequenced in a study of shared clonotypes between healthy human individuals. The method was immunoSEQ multiplex PCR; TCRdb's version includes in-frame clones alone and lacks a portion of them. This repertoire shows almost 700,000 clones, 92% found once; its top ten account for about 24%. The sample consisted of naive CD8+ T cells sorted from blood. These receptors were taken from a man aged 25 to 40 in good health. CDR3s include the opening cysteine and the closing phenylalanine or tryptophan. D genes are given only for firm matches. Size is stated for part of the rows, as once, few or many counts, or as a class when the clone is expanded.

D gene	V gene	clone size	J gene	CDR3 DNA	CDR3 protein
.	TRBV20-1	.	TRBJ2-3	TGCAGTGCGTATATCACAGATACGCAGTATTTT	CSAYITDTQYF
.	TRBV11-2	.	TRBJ1-2	TGTGCCAGCAGCTCGCCACAGAGACGTGTTAGTGGCTACACCTTC	CASSSPQRRVSGYTF
TRBD1	TRBV19	.	TRBJ1-5	TGTGCCAGTAGTATACCTCGACAGGGGAGTCAGCCCCAGCATTTT	CASSIPRQGSQPQHF
TRBD1	TRBV29-1	.	TRBJ2-7	TGCAGCGGGTTGACCCGGTTAAGGACAGGGGCCGACGAGCAGTACTTC	CSGLTRLRTGADEQYF
TRBD2	TRBV5-4	.	TRBJ2-7	TGTGCCAGCAGCTCGCTCCCCGGGTCTAGCGGGATCGGCGAGCAGTACTTC	CASSSLPGSSGIGEQYF
.	TRBV6-1	.	TRBJ2-5	TGTGCCAGCAGGGAGACGGACCAAGAGACCCAGTACTTC	CASRETDQETQYF
TRBD2	TRBV5-1	once	TRBJ2-5	TGCGCCAGCAGCTTTAGACTAGCGGGAGCGGCGGGCGGCCCCCAGTACTTC	CASSFRLAGAAGGPQYF
TRBD1	TRBV9	.	TRBJ2-2	TGTGCCAGCAGCACAGGACAGGCCTCCGCGAACACCGGGGAGCTGTTTTTT	CASSTGQASANTGELFF
TRBD1	TRBV5-5	.	TRBJ1-1	TGTGCCAGCAGGACAGGGGCTGAAGCTTTCTTT	CASRTGAEAFF
.	TRBV4-2	.	TRBJ2-7	TGTGCCAGCAGCCAAGCTGACAGCTCCTACGAGCAGTACTTC	CASSQADSSYEQYF
.	TRBV29-1	.	TRBJ2-2	TGCAGCGTCGTTCGCGGGACTGCAAACACCGGGGAGCTGTTTTTT	CSVVRGTANTGELFF
.	TRBV25-1	.	TRBJ1-5	TGTGCCAGCAGTGAAAAGGGGCCCAACAATCAGCCCCAGCATTTT	CASSEKGPNNQPQHF
.	TRBV28	.	TRBJ2-1	TGTGCCAGCAGTTTTCTGGGGAATGAGCAGTTCTTC	CASSFLGNEQFF
.	TRBV19	.	TRBJ2-1	TGTGCCAGTAGTATGGGTAATGAGCAGTTCTTC	CASSMGNEQFF
.	TRBV6-5	.	TRBJ2-3	TGTGCCAGCAGTTACGGGAGCACAGATACGCAGTATTTT	CASSYGSTDTQYF
.	TRBV5-1	once	TRBJ1-1	TGCGCCAGCAGCTTGGAGGAAAGGGGGAACACTGAAGCTTTCTTT	CASSLEERGNTEAFF
TRBD1	TRBV7-9	.	TRBJ2-7	TGTGCCAGCAGCTTAGCTCCGCTTGTCCCGGGACAGGGGTCCCACGAGCAGTACTTC	CASSLAPLVPGQGSHEQYF
.	TRBV25-1	.	TRBJ1-5	TGTGCCAGCAGTGAAACAGGGTCCAATCAGCCCCAGCATTTT	CASSETGSNQPQHF
.	TRBV29-1	.	TRBJ2-1	TGCAGCGTTGTTGGACCCTTCAATGAGCAGTTCTTC	CSVVGPFNEQFF
.	TRBV7-8	few	TRBJ2-7	TGTGCCAGCAGCTTAGCGTTGGACAGCACCTACGAGCAGTACTTC	CASSLALDSTYEQYF
.	TRBV11-2	.	TRBJ1-6	TGTGCCAGCAGCAGGGGTTCACCCCTCCACTTT	CASSRGSPLHF
.	TRBV4-1	.	TRBJ2-1	TGCGCCAGCAGCCATCCACTAGCAATTGAGCAGTTCTTC	CASSHPLAIEQFF
TRBD2	TRBV9	.	TRBJ2-5	TGTGCCAGCAGCCCCTATGGAGCGGGAGGGTCCCAAGAGACCCAGTACTTC	CASSPYGAGGSQETQYF
TRBD2	TRBV25-1	.	TRBJ2-7	TGTGCCAGCAGTGCAGGGAGCGGGACCGTCTTC	CASSAGSGTVF
.	TRBV2	.	TRBJ1-1	TGTGCCAGTGGGCTGGCGGGATGGGGCACTGAAGCTTTCTTT	CASGLAGWGTEAFF
.	TRBV10-1	.	TRBJ2-3	TGCGCCAGCAGTGAGGGGGGCCGGAGAGATACGCAGTATTTT	CASSEGGRRDTQYF
.	TRBV4-3	.	TRBJ1-2	TGCGCCAGCAGCCAAGCGACAGGTGGAGAGGGCTACACCTTC	CASSQATGGEGYTF
.	TRBV7-6	.	TRBJ2-7	TGTGCCAGCAGCTCACGGTACGAGCAGTACTTC	CASSSRYEQYF
TRBD1	TRBV4-1	.	TRBJ1-2	TGCGCCAGCAGCCAAGTTGAACAGGGGATATATGGCTACACCTTC	CASSQVEQGIYGYTF
TRBD2	TRBV15	.	TRBJ2-7	TGTGCCACCAGCACTCGGAACGGCGGGGGACACGAGCAGTACTTC	CATSTRNGGGHEQYF
.	TRBV4-2	.	TRBJ2-6	TGTGCCAGCAGCCAAGGGCGCGGGGCCAACGTCCTGACTTTC	CASSQGRGANVLTF
TRBD1	TRBV19	.	TRBJ2-1	TGTGCCAGTAGTATAGCCGCGGACAGGGGGCGGATTGAGCAGTTCTTC	CASSIAADRGRIEQFF
.	TRBV29-1	.	TRBJ2-1	TGCAGCGTTGATTCTCGTAGGGGAAGGGTCTACTACAATGAGCAGTTCTTC	CSVDSRRGRVYYNEQFF
.	TRBV4-1	.	TRBJ2-5	TGCGCCAGCAGCCGGACTGAGCGGGACCAAGAGACCCAGTACTTC	CASSRTERDQETQYF
.	TRBV10-1	.	TRBJ2-7	TGCGCCAGCTCGGGGGCCTACCCCTACGAGCAGTACTTC	CASSGAYPYEQYF
TRBD2	TRBV7-9	once	TRBJ2-7	TGTGCCAGCAACAAACCGGGACTAGGCTCCTACGAGCAGTACTTC	CASNKPGLGSYEQYF
TRBD2	TRBV6-6	.	TRBJ2-4	TGTGCCAGCAGTTCATTTAGCGGGAGGTCCAAAAACATTCAGTACTTC	CASSSFSGRSKNIQYF